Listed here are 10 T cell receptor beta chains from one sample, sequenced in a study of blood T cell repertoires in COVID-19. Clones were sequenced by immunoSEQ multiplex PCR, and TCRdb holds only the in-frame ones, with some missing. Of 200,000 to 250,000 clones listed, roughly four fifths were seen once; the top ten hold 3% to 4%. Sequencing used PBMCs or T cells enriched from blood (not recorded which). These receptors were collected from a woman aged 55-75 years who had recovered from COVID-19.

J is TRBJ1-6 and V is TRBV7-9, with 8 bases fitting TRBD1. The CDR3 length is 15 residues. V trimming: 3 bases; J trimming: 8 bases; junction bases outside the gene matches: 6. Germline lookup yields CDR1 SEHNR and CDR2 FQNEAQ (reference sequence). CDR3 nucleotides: TGTGCCAGCAGCTTCGGACAGGGACTTGATTCACCCCTCCACTTT. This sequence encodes CASSFGQGLDSPLHF.

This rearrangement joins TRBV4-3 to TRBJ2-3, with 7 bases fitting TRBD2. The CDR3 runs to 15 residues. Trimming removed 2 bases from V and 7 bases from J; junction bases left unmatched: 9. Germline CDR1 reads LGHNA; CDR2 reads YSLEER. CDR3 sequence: CASSQNSGPGNTQYF. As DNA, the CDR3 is TGCGCCAGCAGCCAAAATAGCGGGCCGGGGAATACGCAGTATTTT.

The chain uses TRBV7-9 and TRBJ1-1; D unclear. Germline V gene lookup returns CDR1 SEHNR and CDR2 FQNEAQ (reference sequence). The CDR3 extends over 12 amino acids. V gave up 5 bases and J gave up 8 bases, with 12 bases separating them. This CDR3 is CASSKMYEEAFF. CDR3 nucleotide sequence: TGTGCCAGCAGCAAGATGTACGAGGAAGCTTTCTTT.

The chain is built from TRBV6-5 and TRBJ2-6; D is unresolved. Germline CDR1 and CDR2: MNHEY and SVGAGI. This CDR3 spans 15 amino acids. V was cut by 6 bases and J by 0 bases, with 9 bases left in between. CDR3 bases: TGTGCCAGCAGCTCTCTGAGCTCTGGGGCCAACGTCCTGACTTTC. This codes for CASSSLSSGANVLTF.

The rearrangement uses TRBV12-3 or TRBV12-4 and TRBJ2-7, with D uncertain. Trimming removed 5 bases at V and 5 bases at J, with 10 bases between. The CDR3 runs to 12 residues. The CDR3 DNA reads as TGTGCCAGCAGTACCCTTGCGAACGAGCAGTACTTC. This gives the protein CASSTLANEQYF.

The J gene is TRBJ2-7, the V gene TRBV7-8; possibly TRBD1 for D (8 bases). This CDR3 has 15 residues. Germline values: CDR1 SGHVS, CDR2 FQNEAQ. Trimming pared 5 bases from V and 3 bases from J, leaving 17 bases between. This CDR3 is CASSRTTGEGYEQYF. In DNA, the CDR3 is TGTGCCAGCAGCCGAACGACAGGGGAGGGCTACGAGCAGTACTTC.

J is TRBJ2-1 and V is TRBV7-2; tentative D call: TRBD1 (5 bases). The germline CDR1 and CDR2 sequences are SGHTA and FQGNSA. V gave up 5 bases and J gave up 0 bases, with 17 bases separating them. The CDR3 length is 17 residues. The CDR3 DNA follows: TGTGCCAGCAGCCCATGGGCAGGGTCTAACTCCTACAATGAGCAGTTCTTC. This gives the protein CASSPWAGSNSYNEQFF.

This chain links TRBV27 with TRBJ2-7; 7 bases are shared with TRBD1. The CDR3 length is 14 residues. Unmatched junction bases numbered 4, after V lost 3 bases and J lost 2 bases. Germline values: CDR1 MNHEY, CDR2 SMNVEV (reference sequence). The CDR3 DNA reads TGTGCCAGCAGTTTCCGGGACAGACCCTACGAGCAGTACTTC. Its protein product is CASSFRDRPYEQYF.

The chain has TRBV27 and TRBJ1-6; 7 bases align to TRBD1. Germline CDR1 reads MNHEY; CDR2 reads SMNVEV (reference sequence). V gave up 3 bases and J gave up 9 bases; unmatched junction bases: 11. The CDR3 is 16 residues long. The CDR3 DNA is TGTGCCAGCAGTTTTCAGGTGGACAGGAGAGTTTCACCCCTCCACTTT. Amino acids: CASSFQVDRRVSPLHF.

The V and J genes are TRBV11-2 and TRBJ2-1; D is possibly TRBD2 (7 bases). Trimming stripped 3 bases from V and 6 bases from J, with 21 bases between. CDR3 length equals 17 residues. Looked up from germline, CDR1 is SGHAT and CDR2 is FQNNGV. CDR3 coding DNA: TGTGCCAGCAGCTTTTTATGGGGGCTAGCGGATCCCAATGAGCAGTTCTTC. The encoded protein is CASSFLWGLADPNEQFF.